This is a list of T cell receptor beta chains from one sample in a study of blood T cell repertoires in COVID-19. TCRdb's table, derived via immunoSEQ multiplex PCR, lists solely in-frame clones and lacks some. The data show approximately 470,000 clones, with approximately 85% seen just once and approximately 2.9% held by the top ten. The sequenced sample was peripheral blood. Source of these receptors: a human donor in a cohort sampled during active COVID-19. The CDR3 runs from the conserved cysteine through the conserved F or W. D genes are given only for firm matches. Clone size, where shown, is once, few, many, or a class for clones that have expanded.

CDR3 protein: CATSRDQFAGGPEAFF; CDR3 DNA: TGTGCCACCAGCAGAGATCAATTTGCGGGGGGCCCTGAAGCTTTCTTT; V gene: TRBV15; J gene: TRBJ1-1; D gene: -; clone size: few
CDR3 protein: CASSPRGQGAYNEQFF; CDR3 DNA: TGTGCCAGCTCACCAAGGGGACAGGGGGCCTACAATGAGCAGTTCTTC; V gene: TRBV18; J gene: TRBJ2-1; D gene: TRBD1; clone size: once
CDR3 protein: CATQSGGRQEYNQPQHF; CDR3 DNA: TGTGCCACCCAGTCGGGGGGGAGACAGGAATATAATCAGCCCCAGCATTTT; V gene: TRBV19; J gene: TRBJ1-5; D gene: -; clone size: -
CDR3 protein: CASSVQGADTGELFF; CDR3 DNA: TGTGCCAGCAGCGTACAGGGGGCGGACACCGGGGAGCTGTTTTTT; V gene: TRBV9; J gene: TRBJ2-2; D gene: TRBD1; clone size: -
CDR3 protein: CASSWFRGSDGYTF; CDR3 DNA: TGCGCCAGCAGCTGGTTCAGGGGGAGCGATGGCTACACCTTC; V gene: TRBV5-1; J gene: TRBJ1-2; D gene: TRBD1; clone size: -
CDR3 protein: CASSPDRANYGYTF; CDR3 DNA: TGTGCCAGCTCCCCGGACAGGGCTAACTATGGCTACACCTTC; V gene: TRBV18; J gene: TRBJ1-2; D gene: TRBD1; clone size: -
CDR3 protein: CASSPGGGSEAFF; CDR3 DNA: TGCGCCAGCAGCCCCGGGGGTGGCTCCGAAGCTTTCTTT; V gene: TRBV5-1; J gene: TRBJ1-1; D gene: -; clone size: few
CDR3 protein: CASSLLRQNTEAFF; CDR3 DNA: TGTGCCAGCAGCTTGTTGCGGCAGAACACTGAAGCTTTCTTT; V gene: TRBV7-9; J gene: TRBJ1-1; D gene: -; clone size: -
CDR3 protein: CASRLGLADEETQYF; CDR3 DNA: TGTGCCAGCAGGTTAGGACTAGCGGATGAAGAGACCCAGTACTTC; V gene: TRBV7-3; J gene: TRBJ2-5; D gene: TRBD2; clone size: -
CDR3 protein: CASTWFQGGTEAFF; CDR3 DNA: TGTGCCAGTACATGGTTCCAAGGGGGCACTGAAGCTTTCTTT; V gene: TRBV19; J gene: TRBJ1-1; D gene: -; clone size: -
CDR3 protein: CAWGGPSSYEQYF; CDR3 DNA: TGTGCCTGGGGGGGGCCGAGCTCCTACGAGCAGTACTTC; V gene: TRBV30; J gene: TRBJ2-7; D gene: -; clone size: -
CDR3 protein: CASREQGGETQYF; CDR3 DNA: TGCGCCAGCCGAGAACAGGGCGGGGAGACCCAGTACTTC; V gene: TRBV5-1; J gene: TRBJ2-5; D gene: -; clone size: -
CDR3 protein: CASSKGQGSAEAFF; CDR3 DNA: TGTGCCAGCAGCAAAGGACAGGGTTCGGCTGAAGCTTTCTTT; V gene: TRBV11-1; J gene: TRBJ1-1; D gene: TRBD1; clone size: -
CDR3 protein: CASSLAGAGAADEQYF; CDR3 DNA: TGTGCCAGCAGCTTGGCGGGTGCGGGAGCTGCCGACGAGCAGTACTTC; V gene: TRBV5-4; J gene: TRBJ2-7; D gene: TRBD2; clone size: -
CDR3 protein: CASSYQSRGGETQYF; CDR3 DNA: TGTGCCAGCAGTTACCAGAGTCGGGGAGGAGAGACCCAGTACTTC; V gene: TRBV9; J gene: TRBJ2-5; D gene: -; clone size: -
CDR3 protein: CASSKYPAPAQGYYEQYF; CDR3 DNA: TGTGCCAGCAGCAAGTACCCAGCCCCAGCACAGGGATACTACGAGCAGTACTTC; V gene: TRBV21-1; J gene: TRBJ2-7; D gene: -; clone size: -
CDR3 protein: CASSLGGRAEAFF; CDR3 DNA: TGTGCCAGCAGTTTGGGGGGTAGGGCTGAAGCTTTCTTT; V gene: TRBV12-3/TRBV12-4; J gene: TRBJ1-1; D gene: -; clone size: -
CDR3 protein: CASSRQIFYGYTF; CDR3 DNA: TGTGCCAGTAGTAGACAGATATTTTATGGCTACACCTTC; V gene: TRBV19; J gene: TRBJ1-2; D gene: -; clone size: -
CDR3 protein: CASSRGQGAVPEAFF; CDR3 DNA: TGTGCCAGTAGTAGGGGACAGGGGGCGGTTCCTGAAGCTTTCTTT; V gene: TRBV19; J gene: TRBJ1-1; D gene: TRBD1; clone size: -
CDR3 protein: CASSSPGQGSYEQYF; CDR3 DNA: TGTGCCAGCAGTTCCCCGGGACAGGGCAGCTACGAGCAGTACTTC; V gene: TRBV27; J gene: TRBJ2-7; D gene: TRBD1; clone size: -
CDR3 protein: CASSIGQGGEQYF; CDR3 DNA: TGTGCCAGTAGTATAGGACAGGGTGGCGAGCAGTACTTC; V gene: TRBV19; J gene: TRBJ2-7; D gene: TRBD1; clone size: -
CDR3 protein: CASSSRTGTDTQYF; CDR3 DNA: TGTGCCAGCAGCTCCCGGACAGGGACAGATACGCAGTATTTT; V gene: TRBV7-3; J gene: TRBJ2-3; D gene: TRBD1; clone size: -
CDR3 protein: CASSVENSPRFGYGYTF; CDR3 DNA: TGTGCCAGCAGCGTAGAGAACTCACCCAGGTTCGGCTATGGCTACACCTTC; V gene: TRBV9; J gene: TRBJ1-2; D gene: -; clone size: -
CDR3 protein: CASSLQTFLGDRGTEAFF; CDR3 DNA: TGTGCCAGCAGCCTTCAAACGTTCTTAGGGGACAGGGGGACTGAAGCTTTCTTT; V gene: TRBV7-2; J gene: TRBJ1-1; D gene: TRBD1; clone size: -
CDR3 protein: CASADRGGYEQYF; CDR3 DNA: TGTGCCAGCGCGGACAGGGGGGGCTACGAGCAGTACTTC; V gene: TRBV6-5; J gene: TRBJ2-7; D gene: TRBD1; clone size: -
CDR3 protein: CASSPPASLAGGPGTGELFF; CDR3 DNA: TGTGCCAGCTCACCACCAGCGTCACTAGCGGGAGGGCCAGGAACCGGGGAGCTGTTTTTT; V gene: TRBV18; J gene: TRBJ2-2; D gene: TRBD2; clone size: -
CDR3 protein: CASAYRTGHGYTF; CDR3 DNA: TGTGCCAGCGCTTACCGGACAGGGCATGGCTACACCTTC; V gene: TRBV12-3/TRBV12-4; J gene: TRBJ1-2; D gene: TRBD1; clone size: -
CDR3 protein: CASSKDNLSNSPLHF; CDR3 DNA: TGTGCCAGCAGCAAGGACAACCTGTCTAATTCACCCCTCCACTTT; V gene: TRBV5-8; J gene: TRBJ1-6; D gene: -; clone size: once
CDR3 protein: CASSESVPYSYNEQFF; CDR3 DNA: TGTGCCAGCAGTGAATCAGTTCCTTACTCCTACAATGAGCAGTTCTTC; V gene: TRBV25-1; J gene: TRBJ2-1; D gene: -; clone size: few
CDR3 protein: CAWSGTPSYEQYF; CDR3 DNA: TGTGCCTGGAGTGGGACTCCCAGCTACGAGCAGTACTTC; V gene: TRBV30; J gene: TRBJ2-7; D gene: -; clone size: few
CDR3 protein: CASSQGFGTSGREYNEQFF; CDR3 DNA: TGTGCCAGCAGCCAAGGGTTCGGGACTAGCGGGAGGGAATACAATGAGCAGTTCTTC; V gene: TRBV3-1/TRBV3-2; J gene: TRBJ2-1; D gene: TRBD2; clone size: once
CDR3 protein: CAWSEVGIEQFF; CDR3 DNA: TGTGCCTGGAGTGAGGTCGGGATTGAGCAGTTCTTC; V gene: TRBV30; J gene: TRBJ2-1; D gene: -; clone size: -
CDR3 protein: CASSHRDTTGTDTQYF; CDR3 DNA: TGCGCCAGCAGCCACCGGGACACCACTGGCACAGATACGCAGTATTTT; V gene: TRBV5-1; J gene: TRBJ2-3; D gene: -; clone size: -
CDR3 protein: CASSFASGGQETQYF; CDR3 DNA: TGTGCCAGCAGTTTTGCAAGCGGGGGCCAAGAGACCCAGTACTTC; V gene: TRBV6-6; J gene: TRBJ2-5; D gene: TRBD2; clone size: once
CDR3 protein: CAWSVHVRGAKQFF; CDR3 DNA: TGTGCCTGGAGTGTACACGTCAGGGGAGCAAAGCAGTTCTTC; V gene: TRBV30; J gene: TRBJ2-1; D gene: -; clone size: -
CDR3 protein: CASSIVFRQGLGDIQYF; CDR3 DNA: TGTGCCAGCAGCATCGTATTTCGACAGGGGCTGGGAGACATTCAGTACTTC; V gene: TRBV21-1; J gene: TRBJ2-4; D gene: -; clone size: -
CDR3 protein: CASSQEALAGVRYGYTF; CDR3 DNA: TGTGCCAGCAGCCAAGAAGCGTTGGCAGGGGTCCGATATGGCTACACCTTC; V gene: TRBV3-1/TRBV3-2; J gene: TRBJ1-2; D gene: -; clone size: -
CDR3 protein: CATHPGTGYTGELFF; CDR3 DNA: TGTGCCACACACCCCGGGACAGGGTACACCGGGGAGCTGTTTTTT; V gene: TRBV19; J gene: TRBJ2-2; D gene: TRBD1; clone size: -
CDR3 protein: CASSIEGVSGVLSGANVLTF; CDR3 DNA: TGTGCCAGTAGTATAGAAGGGGTCAGCGGGGTCCTTTCTGGGGCCAACGTCCTGACTTTC; V gene: TRBV19; J gene: TRBJ2-6; D gene: TRBD2; clone size: -
CDR3 protein: CAIRDFLGDEQYF; CDR3 DNA: TGTGCCATCCGGGACTTCTTAGGGGACGAGCAGTACTTC; V gene: TRBV10-3; J gene: TRBJ2-7; D gene: -; clone size: -
CDR3 protein: CASSEGNRGSGGYTF; CDR3 DNA: TGTGCCAGCAGTGAAGGCAATAGAGGGTCGGGAGGCTACACCTTC; V gene: TRBV2; J gene: TRBJ1-2; D gene: -; clone size: -
CDR3 protein: CASREGSGSWEQFF; CDR3 DNA: TGTGCCAGCCGAGAGGGTAGCGGGAGCTGGGAGCAGTTCTTC; V gene: TRBV18; J gene: TRBJ2-1; D gene: TRBD2; clone size: -
CDR3 protein: CASGNRGGEAFF; CDR3 DNA: TGTGCTAGTGGTAACAGGGGCGGTGAAGCTTTCTTT; V gene: TRBV12-5; J gene: TRBJ1-1; D gene: TRBD1; clone size: few
CDR3 protein: CASSLQGETDTQYF; CDR3 DNA: TGTGCCAGTAGTCTCCAAGGGGAAACAGATACGCAGTATTTT; V gene: TRBV19; J gene: TRBJ2-3; D gene: -; clone size: -
CDR3 protein: CASSLRGNQPQHF; CDR3 DNA: TGTGCCAGCAGCTTGCGGGGGAATCAGCCCCAGCATTTT; V gene: TRBV7-2; J gene: TRBJ1-5; D gene: -; clone size: few
CDR3 protein: CASSQRDRGHTIYF; CDR3 DNA: TGTGCCAGCAGTCAAAGGGACAGGGGCCACACCATATATTTT; V gene: TRBV6-6; J gene: TRBJ1-3; D gene: TRBD1; clone size: -
CDR3 protein: CASSTGTAYGYTF; CDR3 DNA: TGTGCCAGCAGCACCGGGACAGCTTATGGCTACACCTTC; V gene: TRBV28; J gene: TRBJ1-2; D gene: TRBD1; clone size: -
CDR3 protein: CASSTLAGAGDTQYF; CDR3 DNA: TGTGCCAGCAGCACTTTAGCGGGAGCTGGAGATACGCAGTATTTT; V gene: TRBV5-6; J gene: TRBJ2-3; D gene: TRBD2; clone size: once
CDR3 protein: CASSLGRLRGDEQFF; CDR3 DNA: TGCGCCAGCAGCTTGGGGCGGTTAAGGGGTGATGAGCAGTTCTTC; V gene: TRBV5-1; J gene: TRBJ2-1; D gene: -; clone size: -
CDR3 protein: CASSDRQGNDEQYF; CDR3 DNA: TGCGCCAGCAGTGATAGGCAGGGTAATGACGAGCAGTACTTC; V gene: TRBV10-1; J gene: TRBJ2-7; D gene: -; clone size: -
CDR3 protein: CASSPRTSGSYEQYF; CDR3 DNA: TGTGCCAGCAGCCCACGGACTAGCGGGAGTTATGAGCAGTACTTC; V gene: TRBV7-2; J gene: TRBJ2-7; D gene: TRBD2; clone size: once